This T cell receptor beta chain is drawn from a study of blood T cell repertoires in COVID-19. Study in general: Spain, Italy and the United States supplied samples that represented acute and convalescent COVID-19.

Profiled with immunoSEQ multiplex PCR; TCRdb holds only in-frame clones, not every one. The table shows roughly 190,000 clones, with roughly 84% occurring only once. Germline values: CDR1 SGHVS, CDR2 FQNEAQ. This CDR3 is 15 amino acids long. Trimming at V came to 4 bases and at J to 7 bases, leaving 11 bases not matched to a gene. Material: PBMCs or T cells enriched from blood (not recorded which). This chain connects TRBV7-8 to TRBJ2-7; TRBD2 matches 9 bases. This clonotype was sampled from a woman aged 25 to 39 who had been exposed to COVID-19. The CDR3 region is CASSSDGIAGEEQYF. As DNA, the CDR3 is TGTGCCAGCAGCTCCGATGGGATAGCGGGGGAAGAGCAGTACTTC. The full variable domain, rest sourced from reference TRBV7-8 and TRBJ2-7, is GAGVSQSPRYKVAKRGQDVALRCDPISGHVSLFWYQQALGQGPEFLTYFQNEAQLDKSGLPSDRFFAERPEGSVSTLKIQRTQQEDSAVYLCASSSDGIAGEEQYFGPGTRLTVT.